This is a list of T cell receptor beta chains from one sample in a study of HIV-infected patients and healthy controls. TCRdb re-derived calls from the 5' RACE reads in MiXCR, one entry per CDR3 protein. Of under 20,000 distinct CDR3 sequences in the sample, roughly a tenth were seen once. Sample: blood. The receptors come from an adult in good health. Both conserved end residues are part of each CDR3. The D gene is left open where the match is weak. Not every row has a clone size; where given, it reads once, few, many or a size class.

D: -
length: 13
V: TRBV12-3/TRBV12-4
size: many
J: TRBJ1-1
DNA: TGTGCCAGCAGTACATCGGATTACACTGAAGCTTTCTTT
CDR3: CASSTSDYTEAFF

D: TRBD2
length: 15
V: TRBV28
size: many
J: TRBJ2-2
DNA: TGTGCCAGCATAGCGGGTTTAGCGAACACCGGGGAGCTGTTTTTT
CDR3: CASIAGLANTGELFF

D: -
length: 13
V: TRBV27
size: few
J: TRBJ1-4
DNA: TGTGCCAGCAGTTCGGCAGGGGCTGAAAAACTGTTTTTT
CDR3: CASSSAGAEKLFF

D: -
length: 16
V: TRBV11-2
size: medium-sized
J: TRBJ1-1
DNA: TGTGCCAGCAGCTTATCCTTCGGCAAATTGAACACTGAAGCTTTCTTT
CDR3: CASSLSFGKLNTEAFF

D: -
length: 13
V: TRBV6-1
size: -
J: TRBJ1-1
DNA: TGTGCCAGCACAACAGGCATGAACACTGAAGCTTTCTTT
CDR3: CASTTGMNTEAFF

D: TRBD2
length: 15
V: TRBV28
size: many
J: TRBJ2-3
DNA: TGTGCCAGCAGTCCGGGGACTAGCGGTAGGGATACGCAGTATTTT
CDR3: CASSPGTSGRDTQYF

D: TRBD1
length: 15
V: TRBV9
size: medium-sized
J: TRBJ1-1
DNA: TGTGCCAGCAGCCCCCGACAGGGCGAGAACACTGAAGCTTTCTTT
CDR3: CASSPRQGENTEAFF

D: -
length: 14
V: TRBV28
size: many
J: TRBJ2-2
DNA: TGTGCCAGCAGTTTATACAGCTACACCGGGGAGCTGTTTTTT
CDR3: CASSLYSYTGELFF

D: -
length: 17
V: TRBV19
size: many
J: TRBJ2-6
DNA: TGTGCCAGTAGTCCCCCCCGGGGGCTCTCTGGGGCCAACGTCCTGACTTTC
CDR3: CASSPPRGLSGANVLTF

D: TRBD2
length: 19
V: TRBV12-3/TRBV12-4
size: many
J: TRBJ2-3
DNA: TGTGCCAGCAGCCTCGGACTAGCGGGAGGTTATTGGGGCACAGATACGCAGTATTTT
CDR3: CASSLGLAGGYWGTDTQYF

D: -
length: 15
V: TRBV6-2/TRBV6-3
size: -
J: TRBJ2-7
DNA: TGTGCCAGCAGTTTGACAGAAGCGCCCGCCTACGAGCAGTACTTC
CDR3: CASSLTEAPAYEQYF

D: TRBD2
length: 18
V: TRBV4-2
size: medium-sized
J: TRBJ2-2
DNA: TGTGCCAGCAGCGCCCTCCCCCCCCTAGCGGGAAACGCGGGGGAGCTGTTTTTT
CDR3: CASSALPPLAGNAGELFF

D: -
length: 13
V: TRBV29-1
size: few
J: TRBJ2-1
DNA: TGCAGCGTTGACGACTCGTGGGGCAATGAGCAGTTCTTC
CDR3: CSVDDSWGNEQFF

D: TRBD2
length: 15
V: TRBV6-6
size: many
J: TRBJ2-3
DNA: TGTGCCAGCAGTTCCGCCGGGACTAGTTCAGATACGCAGTATTTT
CDR3: CASSSAGTSSDTQYF

D: TRBD1
length: 16
V: TRBV7-8
size: many
J: TRBJ2-4
DNA: TGTGCCAGCACCCAGCTAGGGGACAGGGGGCGGGACATTCAGTACTTC
CDR3: CASTQLGDRGRDIQYF

D: -
length: 17
V: TRBV6-5
size: medium-sized
J: TRBJ1-4
DNA: TGTGCCAGCAGTTACTACAAACGGACAATCGTTGATGAAAAACTGTTTTTT
CDR3: CASSYYKRTIVDEKLFF

D: TRBD2
length: 18
V: TRBV4-3
size: many
J: TRBJ2-1
DNA: TGCGCCAGCAGCCCGGGACATACCCGACTAGCGCAGAGGAATGAGCAGTTCTTC
CDR3: CASSPGHTRLAQRNEQFF

D: TRBD1
length: 14
V: TRBV16
size: many
J: TRBJ1-1
DNA: TGTGCCAGCAGCCCGCCCCACAGGGGTGCTGAAGCTTTCTTT
CDR3: CASSPPHRGAEAFF

D: -
length: 13
V: TRBV9
size: few
J: TRBJ1-1
DNA: TGTGCCAGCAGCGGTTTCATGAACACTGAAGCTTTCTTT
CDR3: CASSGFMNTEAFF

D: -
length: 17
V: TRBV4-1
size: -
J: TRBJ2-4
DNA: TGCGCCAGCAGCCAAGATCGGGCGGGGATAGCCAAAAACATTCAGTACTTC
CDR3: CASSQDRAGIAKNIQYF

D: -
length: 17
V: TRBV6-6
size: many
J: TRBJ1-5
DNA: TGTGCCAGCACCGTGGCCCGTCGGGGGGCAATATCTCAGCCCCAGCATTTT
CDR3: CASTVARRGAISQPQHF

D: -
length: 10
V: TRBV29-1
size: medium-sized
J: TRBJ2-5
DNA: TGCAGCGGCAGCCAGGAGACCCAGTACTTC
CDR3: CSGSQETQYF

D: -
length: 17
V: TRBV6-2/TRBV6-3
size: -
J: TRBJ2-7
DNA: TGTGCCAGCAGTCCTATAGTGACTAGTCATGGTACCTACGAGCAGTACTTC
CDR3: CASSPIVTSHGTYEQYF

D: -
length: 16
V: TRBV10-2
size: many
J: TRBJ2-3
DNA: TGCGCCAGCAGTTCCCGAGGTCCTTTCGGCACAGATACGCAGTATTTT
CDR3: CASSSRGPFGTDTQYF

D: -
length: 18
V: TRBV6-1
size: many
J: TRBJ2-3
DNA: TGTGCCAGCAGCTCTAAATCCTCGCGCCCAGGTGGCACAGATACGCAGTATTTT
CDR3: CASSSKSSRPGGTDTQYF

D: -
length: 11
V: TRBV5-5
size: many
J: TRBJ1-1
DNA: TGTGCCAGCAGGCTTAAGGCTGAAGCTTTCTTT
CDR3: CASRLKAEAFF

D: TRBD1
length: 14
V: TRBV12-3/TRBV12-4
size: many
J: TRBJ2-3
DNA: TGTGCCAGCAGTGGACAGGCCGTCCCAGATACGCAGTATTTT
CDR3: CASSGQAVPDTQYF

D: -
length: 19
V: TRBV12-3/TRBV12-4
size: few
J: TRBJ2-2
DNA: TGTGCCAGCAGTTTAGGTCAAGTCGAGGGTCCAAGGAGGACCGGGGAGCTGTTTTTT
CDR3: CASSLGQVEGPRRTGELFF

D: TRBD1
length: 14
V: TRBV6-6
size: -
J: TRBJ2-7
DNA: TGTGCCAGCCGGGCCGGGACAGGACCCTACGAGCAGTACTTC
CDR3: CASRAGTGPYEQYF

D: -
length: 16
V: TRBV5-1
size: many
J: TRBJ2-1
DNA: TGCGCCAGCAGCCCGAGTGTGGGGGAGGCGGGTAATGAGCAGTTCTTC
CDR3: CASSPSVGEAGNEQFF

D: -
length: 13
V: TRBV6-6
size: many
J: TRBJ2-1
DNA: TGTGCCAGCTCTCCCCCGGGGGCGTATGAGCAGTTCTTC
CDR3: CASSPPGAYEQFF

D: TRBD2
length: 14
V: TRBV6-2/TRBV6-3
size: many
J: TRBJ2-3
DNA: TGTGCCAGCAGTCGAGAGCGGGAGGGCCGATCGCAGTATTTT
CDR3: CASSREREGRSQYF

D: TRBD1
length: 15
V: TRBV12-3/TRBV12-4
size: many
J: TRBJ2-7
DNA: TGTGCCAGCACCTGGGGTCGGGGGACAGGGGTCGAGCAGTACTTC
CDR3: CASTWGRGTGVEQYF

D: -
length: 12
V: TRBV5-1
size: many
J: TRBJ2-3
DNA: TGCGCCAGAGGGGGGCCCACAGATACGCAGTATTTT
CDR3: CARGGPTDTQYF

D: -
length: 12
V: TRBV2
size: -
J: TRBJ1-1
DNA: TGTGCCAGCAGTGATCAGAACACTGAAGCTTTCTTT
CDR3: CASSDQNTEAFF

D: -
length: 14
V: TRBV19
size: many
J: TRBJ2-7
DNA: TGTGCCAGTAATCCGGACAAGAGCTCCTACGAGCAGTACTTC
CDR3: CASNPDKSSYEQYF

D: TRBD2
length: 15
V: TRBV30
size: many
J: TRBJ2-2
DNA: TGTGCCTGGAGCATGACTAGCGGAGAGACCGGGGAGCTGTTTTTT
CDR3: CAWSMTSGETGELFF

D: -
length: 13
V: TRBV24-1
size: medium-sized
J: TRBJ2-2
DNA: TGTGCCACCAGCCAGGCGAACACCGGGGAGCTGTTTTTT
CDR3: CATSQANTGELFF

D: -
length: 14
V: TRBV20-1
size: many
J: TRBJ2-3
DNA: TGCAGTGCTATGGGAGACTGGACTCCTGGTACGCAGTATTTT
CDR3: CSAMGDWTPGTQYF

D: -
length: 12
V: TRBV30
size: many
J: TRBJ2-3
DNA: TGTGCCTGGAGTGTCGGGACAGATACGCAGTATTTT
CDR3: CAWSVGTDTQYF

D: -
length: 14
V: TRBV7-9
size: medium-sized
J: TRBJ2-1
DNA: TGTGCCAGCAGCCCAGACTCGGCGGTCAATGAGCAGTTCTTC
CDR3: CASSPDSAVNEQFF

D: -
length: 13
V: TRBV11-2
size: many
J: TRBJ2-3
DNA: TGTGCCAGCAGCTTCGGGGGTCCAGATACGCAGTATTTT
CDR3: CASSFGGPDTQYF

D: -
length: 12
V: TRBV2
size: -
J: TRBJ2-2
DNA: TGTGCCAGCAGACAAGACACCGGGGAGCTGTTTTTT
CDR3: CASRQDTGELFF

D: -
length: 11
V: TRBV20-1
size: -
J: TRBJ1-1
DNA: TGCAGTGCCCCTGAGAACACTGAAGCTTTCTTT
CDR3: CSAPENTEAFF

D: -
length: 16
V: TRBV4-2
size: many
J: TRBJ2-3
DNA: TGTGCCAGCAGCCAAGAGGGGCGGGAATTCACAGATACGCAGTATTTT
CDR3: CASSQEGREFTDTQYF

D: -
length: 15
V: TRBV5-6
size: -
J: TRBJ1-5
DNA: TGTGCCAGCAGCTTGGGTCAGGGACGCAATCAGCCCCAGCATTTT
CDR3: CASSLGQGRNQPQHF

D: -
length: 15
V: TRBV7-9
size: many
J: TRBJ2-7
DNA: TGTGCCAGCAGCTTAGTTGGGGCGGGGATCTACGAGCAGTACTTC
CDR3: CASSLVGAGIYEQYF

D: -
length: 15
V: TRBV29-1
size: many
J: TRBJ2-1
DNA: TGCAGCGTTGGGGGGGAGGCGAGCTCCTACAATGAGCAGTTCTTC
CDR3: CSVGGEASSYNEQFF

D: -
length: 13
V: TRBV25-1
size: -
J: TRBJ2-5
DNA: TGTGCCAGCAGTGCCGGACAGAGAGAGACCCAGTACTTC
CDR3: CASSAGQRETQYF

D: -
length: 15
V: TRBV11-3
size: many
J: TRBJ1-3
DNA: TGTGCCAGCAGCTTAGACAGCTACTCTGGAAACACCATATATTTT
CDR3: CASSLDSYSGNTIYF

D: -
length: 14
V: TRBV12-3/TRBV12-4
size: many
J: TRBJ2-2
DNA: TGTGCCAGCAGTAGTGACGGGCTCAACGGGGAGCTGTTTTTT
CDR3: CASSSDGLNGELFF

D: -
length: 13
V: TRBV12-3/TRBV12-4
size: once
J: TRBJ2-7
DNA: TGTGCCAGCAGTTCTGGGGACGGCTACGAGCAGTACTTC
CDR3: CASSSGDGYEQYF

D: -
length: 11
V: TRBV28
size: few
J: TRBJ1-1
DNA: TGTGCCAGCAGTTATTCTGGGCAAGCTTTCTTT
CDR3: CASSYSGQAFF

D: TRBD2
length: 15
V: TRBV19
size: many
J: TRBJ2-1
DNA: TGTGCCAGTAGTACTTCTAGCGGGAACCACAATGAGCAGTTCTTC
CDR3: CASSTSSGNHNEQFF